The 9 T cell receptor beta chains below all came from one sample that was sequenced in a study of identical twins. TCRdb re-derived calls from the 5' RACE reads in MiXCR, one entry per CDR3 protein. This sample has 1.5 million or so distinct CDR3 sequences, with around 33% found just once. Material: cord blood. These receptors were taken from a newborn girl in good health.

This clonotype was counted only a few times. This chain links TRBV6-5 with TRBJ2-1; 8 bases are shared with TRBD2. V trimming: 8 bases; J trimming: 5 bases; junction bases outside the gene matches: 11. CDR3 size: 15 residues. Germline loops: CDR1 MNHEY, CDR2 SVGAGI. As DNA, the CDR3 is TGTGCCAGCGGGAGCGGGAGAGAGAAACACAATGAGCAGTTCTTC. Its protein product is CASGSGREKHNEQFF.

The chain recombines TRBV4-2 with TRBJ1-6, with 8 bases identical to TRBD1. The CDR3 has 15 amino acids. Germline V gene lookup returns CDR1 LGHNA and CDR2 YNFKEQ. Trimming cost V 0 bases and J 10 bases; bases outside gene matches: 5. The CDR3 coding sequence is TGTGCCAGCAGCCAAGAGCCGACAGGGGTCTCACCCCTCCACTTT. This translates into CASSQEPTGVSPLHF.

The V call is TRBV18, the J call TRBJ2-1; a weak D match, TRBD2 (7 bases). Trimming removed 3 bases at V and 2 bases at J, with 14 bases between. This CDR3 is built from 16 residues. The germline V gene encodes CDR1 KGHSH and CDR2 LQKENI. CDR3 DNA sequence: TGTGCCAGCTCACCTTCCCCGGGGGGCCCCTACAATGAGCAGTTCTTC. This encodes CASSPSPGGPYNEQFF.

The chain combines TRBV20-1 with TRBJ2-5, with unresolved D. Germline CDR1 and CDR2: DFQATT and SNEGSKA (reference sequence). V lost 0 bases to trimming and J lost 11 bases, with 10 bases between them. The CDR3 sequence is 11 residues long. CDR3 sequence: CSARDDNEQYF. For the CDR3, the DNA is TGCAGTGCTAGAGACGACAATGAGCAGTACTTC.

The chain carries TRBV5-1 and TRBJ1-5; D unclear. This CDR3 has 14 residues. Germline V gene sequence: CDR1 SGHRS, CDR2 YFSETQ. V shed 3 bases and J shed 5 bases, with 12 bases lying between them. CDR3 sequence: CASSSGPLDQPQHF. The CDR3 DNA sequence: TGCGCCAGCAGCTCTGGCCCCCTTGATCAGCCCCAGCATTTT.

The V call is TRBV28, the J call TRBJ2-2, with 7 bases matching TRBD2. Per the germline V gene, CDR1 is MDHEN and CDR2 is SYDVKM. The trim removed 9 bases at V and 2 bases at J, leaving 6 bases unmatched. The CDR3 spans 14 residues. The chain's CDR3 is CASLTGGNTGELFF. The DNA for the CDR3 is TGTGCCAGTTTAACGGGAGGAAACACCGGGGAGCTGTTTTTT.

This clonotype was observed at least ten times. The rearrangement joins TRBV29-1 to TRBJ2-1; 8 bases line up with TRBD1. V lost 3 bases to trimming and J lost 3 bases; unmatched junction nucleotides: 4. CDR1 is SQVTM, CDR2 ANQGSEA, per germline. This CDR3 is 14 amino acids long. The CDR3 region is CSVDGDRGYNEQFF. The CDR3 region has the DNA TGCAGCGTTGATGGAGACAGGGGCTACAATGAGCAGTTCTTC.

CDR3 in amino acids: CASSQDGSGVNTEAFF. CDR3 in DNA: TGTGCCAGCAGCCAAGACGGGTCGGGGGTGAACACTGAAGCTTTCTTT. The chain recombines TRBV3-1 with TRBJ1-1; tentatively, D is TRBD1 (5 bases). The CDR3 extends over 16 amino acids. V shed 0 bases and J shed 0 bases, with 11 bases lying between them. The germline CDR1 and CDR2 sequences are LGHDT and YNNKEL (reference sequence).

This clonotype turned up a few times. The V call is TRBV13, the J call TRBJ2-7; unclear D gene. The germline V gene has CDR1 PRHDT and CDR2 FYEKMQ (reference sequence). With 2 bases removed from V and 7 bases from J, the gap between germline ends came to 9 bases. The CDR3 extends over 12 amino acids. The CDR3 DNA sequence: TGTGCCAGCAGCTTAACACAGAATGAGCAGTACTTC. Residues: CASSLTQNEQYF. The full variable domain, completed using reference TRBV13 and TRBJ2-7, is AAGVIQSPRHLIKEKRETATLKCYPIPRHDTVYWYQQGPGQDPQFLISFYEKMQSDKGSIPDRFSAQQFSDYHSELNMSSLELGDSALYFCASSLTQNEQYFGPGTRLTVT.